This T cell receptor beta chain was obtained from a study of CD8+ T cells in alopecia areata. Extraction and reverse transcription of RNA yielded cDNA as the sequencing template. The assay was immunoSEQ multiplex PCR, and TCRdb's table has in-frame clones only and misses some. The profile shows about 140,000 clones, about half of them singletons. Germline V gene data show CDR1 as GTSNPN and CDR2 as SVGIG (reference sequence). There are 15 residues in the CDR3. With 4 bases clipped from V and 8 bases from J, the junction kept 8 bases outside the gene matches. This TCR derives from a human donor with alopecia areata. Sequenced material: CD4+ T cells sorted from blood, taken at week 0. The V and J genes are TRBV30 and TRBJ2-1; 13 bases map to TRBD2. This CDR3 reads CAWTETSGRRYEQFF. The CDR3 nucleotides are TGTGCCTGGACTGAGACTAGCGGGAGGCGGTATGAGCAGTTCTTC. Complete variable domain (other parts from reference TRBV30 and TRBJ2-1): SQTIHQWPATLVQPVGSPLSLECTVEGTSNPNLYWYRQAAGRGLQLLFYSVGIGQISSEVPQNLSASRPQDRQFILSSKKLLLSDSGFYLCAWTETSGRRYEQFFGPGTRLTVL.